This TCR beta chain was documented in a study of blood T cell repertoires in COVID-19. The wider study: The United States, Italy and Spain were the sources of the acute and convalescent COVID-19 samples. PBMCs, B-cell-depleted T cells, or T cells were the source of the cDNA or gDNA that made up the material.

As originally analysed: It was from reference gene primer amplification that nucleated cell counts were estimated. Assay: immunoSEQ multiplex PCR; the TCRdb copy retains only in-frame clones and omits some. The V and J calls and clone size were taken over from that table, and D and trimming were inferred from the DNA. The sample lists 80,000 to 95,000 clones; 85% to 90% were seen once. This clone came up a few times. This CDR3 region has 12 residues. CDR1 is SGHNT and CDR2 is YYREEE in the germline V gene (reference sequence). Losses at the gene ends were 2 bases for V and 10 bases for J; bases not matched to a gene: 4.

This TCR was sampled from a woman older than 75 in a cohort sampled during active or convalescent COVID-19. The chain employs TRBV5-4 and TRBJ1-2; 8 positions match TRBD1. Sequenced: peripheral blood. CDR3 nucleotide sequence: TGTGCCAGCAGCTTCCAGGGGGCGCTCTACACCTTC. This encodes CASSFQGALYTF.